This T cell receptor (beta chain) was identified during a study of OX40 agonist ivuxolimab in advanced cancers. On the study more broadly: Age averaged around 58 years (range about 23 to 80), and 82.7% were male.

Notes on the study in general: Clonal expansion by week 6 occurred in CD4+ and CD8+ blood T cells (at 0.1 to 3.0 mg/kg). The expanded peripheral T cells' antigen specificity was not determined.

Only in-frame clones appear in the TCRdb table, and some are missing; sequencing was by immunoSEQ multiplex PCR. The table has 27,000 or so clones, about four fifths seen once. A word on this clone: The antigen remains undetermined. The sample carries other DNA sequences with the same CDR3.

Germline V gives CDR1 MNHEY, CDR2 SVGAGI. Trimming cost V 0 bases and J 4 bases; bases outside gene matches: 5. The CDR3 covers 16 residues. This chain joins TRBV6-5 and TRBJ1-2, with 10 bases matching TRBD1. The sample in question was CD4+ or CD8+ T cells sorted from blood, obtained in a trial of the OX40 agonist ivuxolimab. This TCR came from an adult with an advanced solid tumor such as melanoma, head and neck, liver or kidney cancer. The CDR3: CASSYSRQGAVYGYTF. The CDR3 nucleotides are TGTGCCAGCAGTTACTCGAGACAGGGGGCTGTCTATGGCTACACCTTC.